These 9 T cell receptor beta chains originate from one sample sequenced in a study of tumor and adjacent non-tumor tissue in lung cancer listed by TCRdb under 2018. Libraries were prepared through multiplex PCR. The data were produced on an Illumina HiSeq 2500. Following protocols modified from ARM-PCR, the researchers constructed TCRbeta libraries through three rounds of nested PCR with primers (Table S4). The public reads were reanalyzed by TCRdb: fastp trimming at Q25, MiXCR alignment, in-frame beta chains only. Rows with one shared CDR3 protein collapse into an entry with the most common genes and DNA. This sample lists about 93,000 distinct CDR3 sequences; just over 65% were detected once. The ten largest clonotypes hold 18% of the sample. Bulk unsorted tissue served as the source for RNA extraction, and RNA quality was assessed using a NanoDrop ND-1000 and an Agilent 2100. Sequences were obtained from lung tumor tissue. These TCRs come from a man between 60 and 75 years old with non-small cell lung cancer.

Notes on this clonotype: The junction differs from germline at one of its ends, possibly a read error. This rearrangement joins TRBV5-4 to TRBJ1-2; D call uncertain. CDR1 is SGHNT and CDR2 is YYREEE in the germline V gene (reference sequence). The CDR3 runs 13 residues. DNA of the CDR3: TGTGCCAGCAGCACAGATAGTAACAATGGCTACACTTTC. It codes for CASSTDSNNGYTF.

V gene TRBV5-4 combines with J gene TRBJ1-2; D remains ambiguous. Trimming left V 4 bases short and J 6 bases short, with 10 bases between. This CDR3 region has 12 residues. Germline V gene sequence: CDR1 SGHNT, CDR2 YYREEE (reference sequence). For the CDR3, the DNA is TGTGCCAGCAGCCTTCCGGGCCATGGCTACACCTTC. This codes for CASSLPGHGYTF.

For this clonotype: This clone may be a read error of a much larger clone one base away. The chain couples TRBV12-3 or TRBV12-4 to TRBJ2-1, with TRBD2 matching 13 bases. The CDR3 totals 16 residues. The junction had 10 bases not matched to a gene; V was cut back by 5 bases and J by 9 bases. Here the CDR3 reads CASSPLWTSGSVEQFF. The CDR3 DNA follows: TGTGCCAGCAGTCCCTTATGGACTAGCGGGAGCGTTGAGCAGTTCTTC.

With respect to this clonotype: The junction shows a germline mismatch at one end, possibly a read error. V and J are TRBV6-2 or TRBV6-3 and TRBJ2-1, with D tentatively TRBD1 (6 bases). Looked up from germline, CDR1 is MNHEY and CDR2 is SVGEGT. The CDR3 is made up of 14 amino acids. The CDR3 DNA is TGTGCCAACAGTTCCCAGACAGGATACAATGAGCAGTTCTTC. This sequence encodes CANSSQTGYNEQFF.

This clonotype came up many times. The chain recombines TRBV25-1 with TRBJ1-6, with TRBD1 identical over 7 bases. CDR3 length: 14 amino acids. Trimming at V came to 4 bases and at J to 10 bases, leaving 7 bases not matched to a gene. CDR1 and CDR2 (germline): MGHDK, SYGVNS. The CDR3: CASSGTGVESPLHF. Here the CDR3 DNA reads TGTGCCAGCAGTGGAACAGGGGTGGAATCACCCCTCCACTTT.

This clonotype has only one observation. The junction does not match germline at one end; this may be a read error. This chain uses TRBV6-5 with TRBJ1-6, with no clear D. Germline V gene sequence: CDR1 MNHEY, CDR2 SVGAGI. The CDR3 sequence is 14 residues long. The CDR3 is CASNEGLNNSPLYF. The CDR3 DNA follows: TGTGCAAGCAACGAAGGCCTTAATAATTCACCCCTCTACTTT.

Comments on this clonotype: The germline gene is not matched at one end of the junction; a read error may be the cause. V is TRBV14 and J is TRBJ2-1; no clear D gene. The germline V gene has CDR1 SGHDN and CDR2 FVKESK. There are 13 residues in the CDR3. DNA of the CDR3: TGTGCCAGCAATTCCAATTTAAACAATGAACAGTTCTTC. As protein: CASNSNLNNEQFF. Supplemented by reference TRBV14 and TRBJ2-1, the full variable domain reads EAGVTQFPSHSVIEKGQTVTLRCDPISGHDNLYWYRRVMGKEIKFLLHFVKESKQDESGMPNNRFLAERTGGTYSTLKVQPAELEDSGVYFCASNSNLNNEQFFGPGTRLTVL.

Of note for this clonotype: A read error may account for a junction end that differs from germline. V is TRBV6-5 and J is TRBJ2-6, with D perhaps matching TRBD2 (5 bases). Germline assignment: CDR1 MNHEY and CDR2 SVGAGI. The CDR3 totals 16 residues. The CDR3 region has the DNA TGTGCCAGCACTTACTCGGGATGGTCTGGGGCCAACGTCCTGACTTTC. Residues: CASTYSGWSGANVLTF.

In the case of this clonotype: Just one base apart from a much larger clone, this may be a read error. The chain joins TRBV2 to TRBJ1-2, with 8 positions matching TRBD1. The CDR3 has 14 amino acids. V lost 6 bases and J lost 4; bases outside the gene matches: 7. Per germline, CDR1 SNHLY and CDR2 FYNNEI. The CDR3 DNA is TGTGCCAGCAGGCAGGGGGCCGGGAGCTATGGCTACACCTTC. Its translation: CASRQGAGSYGYTF.